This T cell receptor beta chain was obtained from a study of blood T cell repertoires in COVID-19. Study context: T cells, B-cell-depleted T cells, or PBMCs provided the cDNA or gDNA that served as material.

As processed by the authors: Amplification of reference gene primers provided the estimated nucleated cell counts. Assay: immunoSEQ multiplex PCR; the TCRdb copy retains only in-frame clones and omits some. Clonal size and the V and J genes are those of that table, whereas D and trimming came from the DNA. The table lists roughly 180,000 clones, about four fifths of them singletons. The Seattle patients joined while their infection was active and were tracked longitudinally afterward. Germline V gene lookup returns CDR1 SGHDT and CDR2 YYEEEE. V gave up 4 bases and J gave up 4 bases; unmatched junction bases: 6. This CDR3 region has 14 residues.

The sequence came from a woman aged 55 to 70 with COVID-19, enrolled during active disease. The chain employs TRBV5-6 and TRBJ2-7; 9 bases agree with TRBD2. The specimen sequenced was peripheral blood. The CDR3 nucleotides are TGTGCCAGCAGCACGGGACTAGCTGTGTACGAGCAGTACTTC. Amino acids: CASSTGLAVYEQYF.